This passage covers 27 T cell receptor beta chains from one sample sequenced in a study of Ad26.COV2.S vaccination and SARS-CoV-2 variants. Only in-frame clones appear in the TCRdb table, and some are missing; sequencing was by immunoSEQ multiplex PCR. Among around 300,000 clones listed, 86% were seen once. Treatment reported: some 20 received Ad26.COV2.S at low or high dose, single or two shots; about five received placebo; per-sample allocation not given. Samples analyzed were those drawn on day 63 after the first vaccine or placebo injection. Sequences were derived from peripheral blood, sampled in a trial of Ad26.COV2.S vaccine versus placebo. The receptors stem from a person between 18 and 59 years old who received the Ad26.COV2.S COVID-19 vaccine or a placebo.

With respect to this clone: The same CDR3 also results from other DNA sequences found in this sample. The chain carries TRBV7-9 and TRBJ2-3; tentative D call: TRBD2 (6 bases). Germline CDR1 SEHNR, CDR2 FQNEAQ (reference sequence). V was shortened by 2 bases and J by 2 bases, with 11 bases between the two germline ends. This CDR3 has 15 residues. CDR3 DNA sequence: TGTGCCAGCAGCTTACTCGCGGGACTCACAGATACGCAGTATTTT. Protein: CASSLLAGLTDTQYF.

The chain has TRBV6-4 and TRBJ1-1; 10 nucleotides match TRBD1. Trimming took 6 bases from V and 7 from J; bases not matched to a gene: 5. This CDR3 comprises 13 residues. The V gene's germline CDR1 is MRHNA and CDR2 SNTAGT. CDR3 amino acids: CASSGQGGGEAFF. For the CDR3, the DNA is TGTGCCAGCAGCGGACAGGGGGGGGGTGAAGCTTTCTTT.

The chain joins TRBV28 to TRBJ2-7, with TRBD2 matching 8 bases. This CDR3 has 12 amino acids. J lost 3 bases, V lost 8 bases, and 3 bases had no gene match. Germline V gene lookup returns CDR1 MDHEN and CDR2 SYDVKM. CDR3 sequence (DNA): TGTGCCAGCCGGGGGGGAGACTACGAGCAGTACTTC. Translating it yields CASRGGDYEQYF. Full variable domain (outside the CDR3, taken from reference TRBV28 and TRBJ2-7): DVKVTQSSRYLVKRTGEKVFLECVQDMDHENMFWYRQDPGLGLRLIYFSYDVKMKEKGDIPEGYSVSREKKERFSLILESASTNQTSMYLCASRGGDYEQYFGPGTRLTVT.

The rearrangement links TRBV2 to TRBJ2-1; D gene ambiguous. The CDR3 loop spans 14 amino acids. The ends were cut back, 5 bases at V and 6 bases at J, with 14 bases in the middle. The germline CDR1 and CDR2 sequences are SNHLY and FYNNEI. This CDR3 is CASSFVDPGNEQFF. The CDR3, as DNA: TGTGCCAGCAGTTTCGTCGATCCCGGCAATGAGCAGTTCTTC.

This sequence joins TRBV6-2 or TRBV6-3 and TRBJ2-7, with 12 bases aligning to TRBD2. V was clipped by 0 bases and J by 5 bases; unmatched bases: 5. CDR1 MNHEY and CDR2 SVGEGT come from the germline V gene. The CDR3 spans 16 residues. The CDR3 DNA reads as TGTGCCAGCAGTTACTCCACCCTAGCGGGAGGGGACGAGCAGTACTTC. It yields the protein CASSYSTLAGGDEQYF.

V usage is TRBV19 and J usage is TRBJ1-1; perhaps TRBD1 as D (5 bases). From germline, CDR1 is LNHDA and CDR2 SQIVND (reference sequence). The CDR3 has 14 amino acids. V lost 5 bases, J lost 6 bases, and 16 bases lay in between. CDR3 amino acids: CASSPSSGTAEAFF. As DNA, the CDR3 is TGTGCCAGTAGTCCCTCCTCAGGGACCGCTGAAGCTTTCTTT. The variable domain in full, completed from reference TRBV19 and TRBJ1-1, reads DGGITQSPKYLFRKEGQNVTLSCEQNLNHDAMYWYRQDPGQGLRLIYYSQIVNDFQKGDIAEGYSVSREKKESFPLTVTSAQKNPTAFYLCASSPSSGTAEAFFGQGTRLTVV.

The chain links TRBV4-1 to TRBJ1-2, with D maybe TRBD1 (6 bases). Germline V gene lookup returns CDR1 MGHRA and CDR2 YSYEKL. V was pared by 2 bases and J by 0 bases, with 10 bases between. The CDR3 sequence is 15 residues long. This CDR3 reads CASSQLGHANYGYTF. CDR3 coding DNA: TGCGCCAGCAGCCAACTGGGACACGCTAACTATGGCTACACCTTC.

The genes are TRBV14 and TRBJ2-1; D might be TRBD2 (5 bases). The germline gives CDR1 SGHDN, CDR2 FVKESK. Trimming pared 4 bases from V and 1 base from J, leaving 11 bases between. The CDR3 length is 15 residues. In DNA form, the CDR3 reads TGTGCCAGCAGCCCGGGAAGAGGGTCCTACAATGAGCAGTTCTTC. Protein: CASSPGRGSYNEQFF.

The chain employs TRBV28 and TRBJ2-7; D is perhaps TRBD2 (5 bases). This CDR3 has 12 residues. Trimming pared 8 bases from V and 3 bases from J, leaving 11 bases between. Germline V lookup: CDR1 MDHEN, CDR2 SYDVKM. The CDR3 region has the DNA TGTGCCAGCGGACTCCGGGGCTACGAGCAGTACTTC. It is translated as CASGLRGYEQYF.

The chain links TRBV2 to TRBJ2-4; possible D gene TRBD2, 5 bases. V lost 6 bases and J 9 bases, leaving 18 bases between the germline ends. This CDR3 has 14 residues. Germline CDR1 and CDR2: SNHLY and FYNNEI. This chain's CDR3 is CASSLDGEVGIQYF. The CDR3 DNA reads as TGTGCCAGCAGCTTGGACGGGGAAGTCGGCATTCAGTACTTC.

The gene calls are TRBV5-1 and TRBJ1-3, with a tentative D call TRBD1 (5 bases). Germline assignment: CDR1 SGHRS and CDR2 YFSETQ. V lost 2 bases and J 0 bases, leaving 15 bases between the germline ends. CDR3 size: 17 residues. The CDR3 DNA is TGCGCCAGCAGCTTAGGGGCAGGGAGGGCCTCTGGAAACACCATATATTTT. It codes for CASSLGAGRASGNTIYF.

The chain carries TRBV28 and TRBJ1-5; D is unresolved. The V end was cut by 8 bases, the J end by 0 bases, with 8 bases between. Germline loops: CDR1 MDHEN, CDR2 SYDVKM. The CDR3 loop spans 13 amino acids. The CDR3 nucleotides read TGTGCCAGCTCGGACGATAGCAATCAGCCCCAGCATTTT. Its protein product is CASSDDSNQPQHF.

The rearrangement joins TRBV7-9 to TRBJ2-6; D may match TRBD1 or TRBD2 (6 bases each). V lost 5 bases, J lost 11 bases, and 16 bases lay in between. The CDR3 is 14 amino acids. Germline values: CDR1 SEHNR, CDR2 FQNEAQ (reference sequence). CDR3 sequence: CASSLEGGGDVLTF. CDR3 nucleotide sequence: TGTGCCAGCAGCCTCGAGGGGGGCGGGGACGTCCTGACTTTC.

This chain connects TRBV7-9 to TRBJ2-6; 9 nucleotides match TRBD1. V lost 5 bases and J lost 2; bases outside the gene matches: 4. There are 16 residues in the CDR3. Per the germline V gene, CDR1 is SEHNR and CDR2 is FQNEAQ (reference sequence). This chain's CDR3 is CASSATGGPGANVLTF. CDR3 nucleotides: TGTGCCAGCAGCGCCACAGGGGGCCCTGGGGCCAACGTCCTGACTTTC.

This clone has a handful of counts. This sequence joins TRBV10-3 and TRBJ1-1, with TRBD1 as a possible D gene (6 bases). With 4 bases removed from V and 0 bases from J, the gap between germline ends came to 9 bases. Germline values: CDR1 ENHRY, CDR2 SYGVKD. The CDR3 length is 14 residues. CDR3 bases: TGTGCCATCAGTGGAGGGACACTGAACACTGAAGCTTTCTTT. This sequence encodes CAISGGTLNTEAFF.

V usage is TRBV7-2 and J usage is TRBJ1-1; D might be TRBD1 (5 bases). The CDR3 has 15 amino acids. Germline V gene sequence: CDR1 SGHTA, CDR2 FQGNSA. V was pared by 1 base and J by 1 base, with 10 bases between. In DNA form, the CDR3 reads TGTGCCAGCAGCTTAGGGGGGGGAGCGAACACTGAAGCTTTCTTT. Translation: CASSLGGGANTEAFF.

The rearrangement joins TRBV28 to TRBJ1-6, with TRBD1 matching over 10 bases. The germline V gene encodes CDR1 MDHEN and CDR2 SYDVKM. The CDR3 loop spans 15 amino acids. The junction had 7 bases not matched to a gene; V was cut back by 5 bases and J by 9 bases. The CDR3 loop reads CASSRPGTGASPLHF. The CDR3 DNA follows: TGTGCCAGCAGTCGCCCCGGGACAGGGGCTTCACCCCTCCACTTT.

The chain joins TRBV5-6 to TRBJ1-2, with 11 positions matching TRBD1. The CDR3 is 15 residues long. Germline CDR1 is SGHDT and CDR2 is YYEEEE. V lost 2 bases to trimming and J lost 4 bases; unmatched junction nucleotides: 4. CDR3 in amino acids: CASSFGTGGAYGYTF. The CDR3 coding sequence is TGTGCCAGCAGCTTCGGGACAGGGGGTGCCTATGGCTACACCTTC.

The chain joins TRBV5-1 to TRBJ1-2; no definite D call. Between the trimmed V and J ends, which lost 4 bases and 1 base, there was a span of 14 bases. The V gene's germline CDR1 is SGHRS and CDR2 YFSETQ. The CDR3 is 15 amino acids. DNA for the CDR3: TGCGCCAGCAGCACATGGTCTTTCCTTAACTATGGCTACACCTTC. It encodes CASSTWSFLNYGYTF. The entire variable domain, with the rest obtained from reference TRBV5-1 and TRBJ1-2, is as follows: KAGVTQTPRYLIKTRGQQVTLSCSPISGHRSVSWYQQTPGQGLQFLFEYFSETQRNKGNFPGRFSGRQFSNSRSEMNVSTLELGDSALYLCASSTWSFLNYGYTFGSGTRLTVV.

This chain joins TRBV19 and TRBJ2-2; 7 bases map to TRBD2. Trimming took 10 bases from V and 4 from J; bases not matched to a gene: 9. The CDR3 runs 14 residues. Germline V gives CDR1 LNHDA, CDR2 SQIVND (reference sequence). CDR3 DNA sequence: TGTGCCACCTCAGCCCAGCGGGGCACCGGGGAGCTGTTTTTT. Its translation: CATSAQRGTGELFF.

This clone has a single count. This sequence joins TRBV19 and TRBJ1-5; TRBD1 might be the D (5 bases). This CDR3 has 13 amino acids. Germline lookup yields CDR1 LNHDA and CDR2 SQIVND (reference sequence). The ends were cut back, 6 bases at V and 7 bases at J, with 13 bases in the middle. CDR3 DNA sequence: TGTGCCAGTAGCCCCCCTGGGGGGCAGCCCCAGCATTTT. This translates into CASSPPGGQPQHF.

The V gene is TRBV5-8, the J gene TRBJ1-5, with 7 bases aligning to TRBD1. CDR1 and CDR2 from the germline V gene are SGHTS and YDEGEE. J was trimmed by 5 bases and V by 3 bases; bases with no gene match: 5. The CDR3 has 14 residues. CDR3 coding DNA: TGTGCCAGCAGCTCTACAGGGGAATATCAGCCCCAGCATTTT. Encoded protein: CASSSTGEYQPQHF.

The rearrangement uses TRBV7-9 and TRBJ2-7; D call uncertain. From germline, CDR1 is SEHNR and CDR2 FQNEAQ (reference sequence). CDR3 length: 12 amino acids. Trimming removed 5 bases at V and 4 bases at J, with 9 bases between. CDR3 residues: CASSRLIYEQYF. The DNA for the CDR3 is TGTGCCAGCAGCCGTCTAATTTACGAGCAGTACTTC. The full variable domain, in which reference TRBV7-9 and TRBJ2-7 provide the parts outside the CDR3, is DTGVSQNPRHKITKRGQNVTFRCDPISEHNRLYWYRQTLGQGPEFLTYFQNEAQLEKSRLLSDRFSAERPKGSFSTLEIQRTEQGDSAMYLCASSRLIYEQYFGPGTRLTVT.

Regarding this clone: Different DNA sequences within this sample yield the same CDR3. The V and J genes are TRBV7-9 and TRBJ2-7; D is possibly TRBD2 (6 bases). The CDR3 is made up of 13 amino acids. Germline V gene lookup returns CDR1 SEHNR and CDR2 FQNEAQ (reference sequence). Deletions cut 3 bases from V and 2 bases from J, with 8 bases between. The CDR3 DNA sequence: TGTGCCAGCAGCTTGGGGGGAACCTACGAGCAGTACTTC. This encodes CASSLGGTYEQYF.

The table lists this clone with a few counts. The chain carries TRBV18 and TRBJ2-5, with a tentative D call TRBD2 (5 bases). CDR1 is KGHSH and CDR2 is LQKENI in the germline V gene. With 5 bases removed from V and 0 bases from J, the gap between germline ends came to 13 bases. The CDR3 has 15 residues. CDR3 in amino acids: CASSVRDTYQETQYF. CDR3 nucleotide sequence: TGTGCCAGCTCAGTCCGGGATACGTACCAAGAGACCCAGTACTTC.

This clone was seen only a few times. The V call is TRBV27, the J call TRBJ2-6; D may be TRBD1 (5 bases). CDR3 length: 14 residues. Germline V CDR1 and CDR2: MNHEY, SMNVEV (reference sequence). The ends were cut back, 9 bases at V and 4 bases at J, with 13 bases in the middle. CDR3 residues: CASKEGVGANVLTF. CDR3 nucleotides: TGTGCCAGTAAGGAAGGGGTCGGGGCCAACGTCCTGACTTTC. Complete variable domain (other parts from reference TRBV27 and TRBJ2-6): EAQVTQNPRYLITVTGKKLTVTCSQNMNHEYMSWYRQDPGLGLRQIYYSMNVEVTDKGDVPEGYKVSRKEKRNFPLILESPSPNQTSLYFCASKEGVGANVLTFGAGSRLTVL.

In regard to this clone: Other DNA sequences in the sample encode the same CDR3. The DNA for the CDR3 is TGCGCCAGCAGCTTGGAGGGATACGAGCAGTACTTC. It yields the protein CASSLEGYEQYF. The chain combines TRBV5-1 with TRBJ2-7; D gene ambiguous. Trimming removed 0 bases from V and 4 bases from J, with 5 bases in between. CDR1 and CDR2 from the germline V gene are SGHRS and YFSETQ. The CDR3 is 12 amino acids.